A single sample gave rise to the 17 T cell receptor delta chains below, sequenced in a study of Vδ1+ human thymocytes. The antigens of these receptors remain unknown. RNA was extracted from the cells and then reverse transcribed. Multiplex PCR used pooled V-gene forward primers and a constant-region reverse primer to amplify CDR3s. TCRdb ran CATT on the multiplex PCR reads. The sample lists about 73,000 delta-chain clones, 30% to 40% occurring once. Study-wide findings and caveats: Thymic TRG and TRD repertoires appeared highly polyclonal.

Sequencing was carried out using Vdelta1+ gamma-delta thymocytes from the thymus. The subset denotes: FACS-sorted CD3+ TCRalphabeta- TCRVdelta1+ TCRVdelta2- thymocytes. The receptor source for this set is a boy in the first two years of life who had congenital heart surgery.

The chain is built from TRDV1 and TRDJ1; 12 nucleotides agree with TRDD3. V trimming: 0 bases; J trimming: 4 bases; junction bases outside the gene matches: 18. Germline loops: CDR1 TSWWSYY, CDR2 QGS. CDR3 length: 21 amino acids. As DNA, the CDR3 is TGTGCTCTTGGGGAACTGCTTCCTTTACTTTTACTGGGGGATACCGGCGATAAACTCATCTTT. This translates into CALGELLPLLLLGDTGDKLIF.

There are a few counts of this clone. The chain couples TRDV1 to TRDJ1; 11 nucleotides line up with TRDD3. CDR1 TSWWSYY and CDR2 QGS come from the germline V gene. This CDR3 spans 20 amino acids. The V and J ends lost 2 bases and 0 bases, in that order; junction bases with no gene match: 14. Here the CDR3 DNA reads TGTGCTCTTGGGGAAGGACCATCCTTGGGGGATACGGTAAACACCGATAAACTCATCTTT. This sequence encodes CALGEGPSLGDTVNTDKLIF.

This clone was detected a few times. This rearrangement joins TRDV1 to TRDJ1; 9 bases agree with TRDD3. The trim removed 0 bases at V and 0 bases at J, leaving 8 bases unmatched. The germline V gene has CDR1 TSWWSYY and CDR2 QGS. The CDR3 runs to 18 residues. The CDR3 nucleotides read TGTGCTCTTGGGGAACTTGAGGCTGGGGGATGTTACACCGATAAACTCATCTTT. This encodes CALGELEAGGCYTDKLIF.

This clone has just a few counts. V is TRDV1 and J is TRDJ1, with 12 positions matching TRDD3. V was pared by 2 bases and J by 0 bases, with 22 bases of the junction left unmatched. From germline, CDR1 is TSWWSYY and CDR2 QGS. This CDR3 spans 23 amino acids. The CDR3 nucleotides are TGTGCTCTTGGGGAAAGCGGAGGGAGACGTGCTGGGGGATACGTAAGGAACACCGATAAACTCATCTTT. Amino acids: CALGESGGRRAGGYVRNTDKLIF.

This clone was found a few times. The chain is built from TRDV1 and TRDJ1, with D tentatively TRDD2 (6 bases). The germline gives CDR1 TSWWSYY, CDR2 QGS. The V end was cut by 4 bases, the J end by 7 bases, with 22 bases between. This CDR3 has 16 amino acids. The CDR3 sequence: CALGVYLPFSYGKLIF. The DNA for the CDR3 is TGTGCTCTTGGGGTGTACCTTCCGTTCTCGTATGGTAAACTCATCTTT.

V gene TRDV1 combines with J gene TRDJ1, with TRDD3 identical over 8 bases. The CDR3 is 26 amino acids. V shed 0 bases and J 0 bases; nucleotides not matched to a gene: 33. Germline V gene lookup returns CDR1 TSWWSYY and CDR2 QGS. CDR3 sequence reads: CALGELGGVPNFRPAPGGEYTDKLIF. The CDR3 coding sequence is TGTGCTCTTGGGGAACTAGGGGGTGTCCCTAACTTCCGGCCTGCCCCTGGGGGAGAGTACACCGATAAACTCATCTTT.

Remarks on this clone: One junction end disagrees with the germline gene, perhaps due to a read error. The chain employs TRDV1 and TRDJ1; 9 bases line up with TRDD3. The germline CDR1 and CDR2 sequences are TSWWSYY and QGS. The CDR3 runs to 24 residues. In nucleotides, the CDR3 is TGTGCTCTTGGTTTTTACCAGAGGGAGACTTGGCCCTGGGGGATGCAAATGTATACCGATATACTCATCTTT. It codes for CALGFYQRETWPWGMQMYTDILIF.

This clone has a handful of counts. The V gene is TRDV1, the J gene TRDJ1, with TRDD3 matching over 8 bases. V was pared by 1 base and J by 8 bases, with 21 bases of the junction left unmatched. The CDR3 runs 19 residues. Germline loops: CDR1 TSWWSYY, CDR2 QGS. This CDR3 is CALGERPVGFPVLGGKLIF. DNA for the CDR3: TGTGCTCTTGGGGAACGACCCGTGGGCTTCCCGGTACTGGGGGGAAAACTCATCTTT.

The rearrangement uses TRDV1 and TRDJ1; 9 nucleotides match TRDD3. Germline CDR1 TSWWSYY, CDR2 QGS. The length of the CDR3 is 27 residues. J was trimmed by 4 bases and V by 0 bases; bases with no gene match: 39. Written as DNA, the CDR3 is TGTGCTCTTGGGGAACTTTCCTCTCAAGATCATTTCGGCCCTACTTTGGGGATACGCGTCGGAATCGATAAACTCATCTTT. As protein: CALGELSSQDHFGPTLGIRVGIDKLIF.

This clone appeared a single time. This chain links TRDV1 with TRDJ1; D call uncertain. This CDR3 is 17 amino acids long. Germline CDR1 reads TSWWSYY; CDR2 reads QGS. The germline V and J ends were trimmed by 2 bases and 1 base, with 17 bases remaining between them. Here the CDR3 reads CALGENPGGHPTDKLIF. Here the CDR3 DNA reads TGTGCTCTTGGGGAAAACCCTGGTGGACACCCCACCGATAAACTCATCTTT.

This chain connects TRDV1 to TRDJ1; TRDD3 aligns across 9 bases. Trimming removed 1 base from V and 3 bases from J; junction bases left unmatched: 12. Germline CDR1 and CDR2: TSWWSYY and QGS. The CDR3 covers 18 residues. CDR3: CALGERYFNGGYPDKLIF. The CDR3 bases are TGTGCTCTTGGGGAACGTTACTTCAACGGGGGATACCCCGATAAACTCATCTTT.

Comment on this clone: This specimen includes other DNA sequences encoding the same CDR3. This chain uses TRDV1 with TRDJ1; D is unresolved. Trimming shortened V by 6 bases and J by 3 bases, and 11 bases separated the two germline ends. The CDR3 contains 13 residues. The germline V gene has CDR1 TSWWSYY and CDR2 QGS. Written as DNA, the CDR3 is TGTGCTCTTGGAGAGCCATGGGCCGATAAACTCATCTTT. Protein product: CALGEPWADKLIF.

The V gene is TRDV1, the J gene TRDJ1; 9 bases match TRDD3. Per the germline V gene, CDR1 is TSWWSYY and CDR2 is QGS. The CDR3 has 23 amino acids. Germline trimming cut 2 bases from V and 0 bases from J; bases unmatched to any gene: 25. The CDR3 region is CALGEVGSPRRLGDLSYTDKLIF. The CDR3 DNA reads as TGTGCTCTTGGGGAAGTCGGGTCCCCACGTAGGCTGGGGGATCTATCGTACACCGATAAACTCATCTTT.

V and J are TRDV1 and TRDJ1, with 13 bases lining up with TRDD3. V lost 2 bases to trimming and J lost 2 bases; unmatched junction nucleotides: 20. The V gene's germline CDR1 is TSWWSYY and CDR2 QGS. The length of the CDR3 is 22 residues. The CDR3 here is CALGEYLPKTYWGIRLTDKLIF. The CDR3 DNA reads as TGTGCTCTTGGGGAATATCTTCCCAAGACGTACTGGGGGATACGCCTGACCGATAAACTCATCTTT.

Relative to its sample, this clone is medium-sized (0.01 to 0.1%). Other DNA sequences within the sample encode an identical CDR3. V is TRDV2 and J is TRDJ1; D is possibly TRDD3 (5 bases). V lost 6 bases, J lost 1 base, and 14 bases lay in between. CDR1 and CDR2 (germline): GEAIGNYY, EKD. The CDR3 spans 14 residues. The CDR3, as DNA: TGTGCCTGTTTCCGCGGGGGGGTCACCGATAAACTCATCTTT. It translates to CACFRGGVTDKLIF.

The V and J genes are TRDV1 and TRDJ1; D possibly corresponds to TRDD3 (8 bases). Germline V CDR1 and CDR2: TSWWSYY, QGS. The CDR3 loop spans 31 amino acids. V was pared by 2 bases and J by 0 bases, with 58 bases between. CDR3 sequence (DNA): TGTGCTCTTGGGGAAGCCCACCCCCCAGCGTCATACGGAACATTTCCTACCAATGTACTGGGGGTCCTTAGGTACACCGATAAACTCATCTTT. Encoded protein: CALGEAHPPASYGTFPTNVLGVLRYTDKLIF.

The rearrangement uses TRDV1 and TRDJ1, with 9 bases lining up with TRDD3. Germline CDR1 and CDR2: TSWWSYY and QGS. This CDR3 region has 16 residues. V was clipped by 5 bases and J by 4 bases; unmatched bases: 11. The CDR3 DNA sequence: TGTGCTCTTGGGCAAGTACTGGGGGAGCGGTGCGATAAACTCATCTTT. Translated: CALGQVLGERCDKLIF.